Shown below are 16 T cell receptor beta chains from a single sample sequenced in a study of blood T cell repertoires in COVID-19. Profiled with immunoSEQ multiplex PCR; TCRdb holds only in-frame clones, not every one. The sample has fewer than 450,000 clones, about 90% seen once; the top ten hold over 0.8%. Sequenced material: PBMCs or T cells enriched from blood (not recorded which). These receptors were taken from a woman aged 25-40 years who had recovered from COVID-19.

V usage is TRBV11-2 and J usage is TRBJ2-7; D is undetermined. The germline V gene encodes CDR1 SGHAT and CDR2 FQNNGV. This CDR3 contains 18 residues. Deletions cut 0 bases from V and 4 bases from J, with 22 bases between. Here the CDR3 reads CASSLDYPKMLGFYEQYF. CDR3 sequence (DNA): TGTGCCAGCAGCTTAGATTACCCCAAAATGCTGGGCTTTTACGAGCAGTACTTC.

This chain uses TRBV18 with TRBJ1-2, with 10 bases fitting TRBD1. Germline lookup yields CDR1 KGHSH and CDR2 LQKENI. V shed 3 bases, J shed 5 bases, and the junction held 9 bases outside the gene matches. The CDR3 is 16 residues long. CDR3 sequence (DNA): TGTGCCAGCTCACCCGGACCTTCGGGACAGGGGTATGGCTACACCTTC. Translated, it gives CASSPGPSGQGYGYTF.

In this sample, this clone turned up a few times. The chain's CDR3 is CASSPQSTSGNTIYF. In DNA, the CDR3 is TGTGCCAGCTCACCACAGAGTACCTCTGGAAACACCATATATTTT. The chain uses TRBV18 and TRBJ1-3; no firm D call. The CDR3 is 15 residues long. Germline V gene sequence: CDR1 KGHSH, CDR2 LQKENI. Between the trimmed V and J ends, which lost 1 base and 0 bases, there was a span of 7 bases. Variable domain in full (rest from reference TRBV18 and TRBJ1-3): NAGVMQNPRHLVRRRGQEARLRCSPMKGHSHVYWYRQLPEEGLKFMVYLQKENIIDESGMPKERFSAEFPKEGPSILRIQQVVRGDSAAYFCASSPQSTSGNTIYFGEGSWLTVV.

This chain connects TRBV3-1 (or the pseudogene TRBV3-2) to TRBJ1-1, with D perhaps TRBD1 (6 bases). The V gene's germline CDR1 is LGHDT and CDR2 YNNKEL (reference sequence). The V gene lost 4 bases and the J gene lost 7 bases, with 16 bases spanning the gap. The CDR3 is made up of 14 amino acids. The CDR3 region has the DNA TGTGCCAGCAGCCCCCGGACAGATCGATATGAAGCTTTCTTT. Amino acid sequence: CASSPRTDRYEAFF.

This clone was found once. J is TRBJ1-2 and V is TRBV19; 9 bases are a match to TRBD1. The CDR3 is 16 amino acids. The ends lost 3 bases at V and 2 bases at J; junction bases unmatched: 7. The germline CDR1 and CDR2 sequences are LNHDA and SQIVND (reference sequence). CDR3 sequence (DNA): TGTGCCAGTAGTATGGGAGGAGACAGGGGGAACTATGGCTACACCTTC. Translation: CASSMGGDRGNYGYTF.

This chain uses TRBV4-3 with TRBJ2-7; a possible D gene is TRBD1 (6 bases). V lost 0 bases to trimming and J lost 2 bases, with 14 bases between them. Per the germline V gene, CDR1 is LGHNA and CDR2 is YSLEER. This CDR3 is 16 amino acids long. The CDR3: CASSQDQGQGAYEQYF. The CDR3 coding sequence is TGCGCCAGCAGCCAAGATCAGGGACAAGGGGCCTACGAGCAGTACTTC.

J is TRBJ1-5 and V is TRBV14; TRBD1 aligns across 11 bases. Germline V CDR1 and CDR2: SGHDN, FVKESK. The CDR3 spans 19 residues. V was clipped by 0 bases and J by 7 bases; unmatched bases: 14. The CDR3 DNA sequence: TGTGCCAGCAGCCAAGACGGACCTGAGGACAGGGGGCTTGTACAGCCCCAGCATTTT. It yields the protein CASSQDGPEDRGLVQPQHF.

The chain has TRBV2 and TRBJ2-5; 7 bases agree with TRBD2. Germline-derived CDR1 and CDR2 are SNHLY and FYNNEI. The CDR3 covers 13 residues. V trimming: 4 bases; J trimming: 1 base; junction bases outside the gene matches: 0. The CDR3 coding sequence is TGTGCCAGCAGTGGGACTAGCCAAGAGACCCAGTACTTC. This codes for CASSGTSQETQYF.

This clone was observed many times. V gene TRBV28 combines with J gene TRBJ2-2, with TRBD1 identical over 10 bases. Germline CDR1 reads MDHEN; CDR2 reads SYDVKM. Germline trimming cut 5 bases from V and 1 base from J; bases unmatched to any gene: 4. The CDR3 runs 16 residues. The CDR3 region is CASSIDRGLNTGELFF. In DNA, the CDR3 is TGTGCCAGCAGTATCGACAGGGGGCTGAACACCGGGGAGCTGTTTTTT.

J is TRBJ2-7 and V is TRBV10-3; TRBD1 is a possible D gene (6 bases). This CDR3 comprises 14 residues. Trimming removed 7 bases at V and 1 base at J, with 14 bases between. Germline lookup yields CDR1 ENHRY and CDR2 SYGVKD. Here the CDR3 reads CAITETGLSYEQYF. The CDR3 DNA follows: TGTGCCATCACGGAGACAGGCCTGTCCTACGAGCAGTACTTC.

The chain employs TRBV7-2 and TRBJ2-5, with TRBD2 matching over 16 bases. The V gene's germline CDR1 is SGHTA and CDR2 FQGNSA. This CDR3 comprises 16 residues. The V gene end was trimmed by 5 bases and the J gene end by 5 bases; junction bases not matched to a gene: 5. The CDR3 nucleotides read TGTGCCAGCAGCAGTCCGGGACTAGCGGGGGGGGAGACCCAGTACTTC. Translated, it gives CASSSPGLAGGETQYF.

J is TRBJ2-3 and V is TRBV7-8, with 7 bases fitting TRBD2. The germline V gene encodes CDR1 SGHVS and CDR2 FQNEAQ. Trimming took 1 base from V and 8 from J; bases not matched to a gene: 9. The CDR3 contains 15 residues. The CDR3: CASSLVAGVQGTQYF. The CDR3 DNA reads as TGTGCCAGCAGCTTAGTAGCGGGCGTGCAGGGTACGCAGTATTTT.

There are a few counts of this clone. The chain combines TRBV3-1 (or the pseudogene TRBV3-2) with TRBJ1-4; a weak D match, TRBD1 (6 bases). The CDR3 covers 19 residues. Germline loops: CDR1 LGHDT, CDR2 YNNKEL (reference sequence). V lost 1 base, J lost 0 bases, and 18 bases lay in between. Here the CDR3 reads CASSQVFTGFPSTNEKLFF. The CDR3 nucleotides are TGTGCCAGCAGCCAAGTCTTCACAGGGTTTCCCTCAACTAATGAAAAACTGTTTTTT.

This clone is a singleton in its sample. This chain connects TRBV18 to TRBJ1-2; 11 bases match TRBD1. The CDR3 spans 13 residues. Unmatched junction bases numbered 9, after V lost 6 bases and J lost 12 bases. Germline V gene lookup returns CDR1 KGHSH and CDR2 LQKENI. The CDR3 DNA is TGTGCCAGCTCCCCGGGACAGGGGGTGGAGGACACCTTC. It encodes CASSPGQGVEDTF.

This chain's CDR3 is CASSLGRIWTGGTNYGYTF. The CDR3 coding sequence is TGCGCCAGCAGCTTGGGAAGGATCTGGACAGGAGGGACTAACTATGGCTACACCTTC. The chain links TRBV5-1 to TRBJ1-2; 7 nucleotides line up with TRBD1. Germline CDR1 is SGHRS and CDR2 is YFSETQ. V was pared by 0 bases and J by 0 bases, with 14 bases of the junction left unmatched. The CDR3 spans 19 residues.

The sample holds a few counts of this clone. This chain links TRBV10-3 with TRBJ2-2; 9 bases match TRBD1. Trimming at V came to 9 bases and at J to 3 bases, leaving 5 bases not matched to a gene. Looked up from germline, CDR1 is ENHRY and CDR2 is SYGVKD. This CDR3 has 14 residues. The CDR3 nucleotides read TGTGCCATGAGGACAGGGGAGGACACCGGGGAGCTGTTTTTT. Its translation is CAMRTGEDTGELFF.